This T cell receptor beta chain was recovered during a study of blood T cell repertoires in COVID-19. TCRdb's table, derived via immunoSEQ multiplex PCR, lists solely in-frame clones and lacks some. The sample comprises more than 200,000 clones, 85% to 90% of which are singletons, and less than 3.5% rests with the top ten. The V end lost 5 bases, the J end lost 0 bases, and 10 bases lay between the germline ends. The CDR3 consists of 15 residues. Germline CDR1 is MDHEN and CDR2 is SYDVKM. The sequence derives from a man between 25 and 39 years old with COVID-19, enrolled during active disease. Sequencing was done on a sample of peripheral blood. The rearrangement links TRBV28 to TRBJ1-4, with D possibly matching TRBD1 (5 bases). Here the CDR3 DNA reads TGTGCCAGCAGTGGCCAGACAGCAACTAATGAAAAACTGTTTTTT. This codes for CASSGQTATNEKLFF.